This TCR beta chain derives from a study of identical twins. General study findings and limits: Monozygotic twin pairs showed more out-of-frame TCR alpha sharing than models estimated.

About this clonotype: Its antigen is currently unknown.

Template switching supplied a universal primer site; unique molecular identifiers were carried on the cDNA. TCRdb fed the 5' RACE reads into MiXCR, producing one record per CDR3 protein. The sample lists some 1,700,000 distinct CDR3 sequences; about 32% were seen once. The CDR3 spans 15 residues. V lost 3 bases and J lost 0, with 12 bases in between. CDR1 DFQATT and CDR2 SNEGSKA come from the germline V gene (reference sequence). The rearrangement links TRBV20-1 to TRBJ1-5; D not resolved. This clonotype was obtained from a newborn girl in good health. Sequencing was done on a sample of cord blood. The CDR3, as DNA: TGCAGTGCTAGGGGGATCTTTAATAGCAATCAGCCCCAGCATTTT. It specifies CSARGIFNSNQPQHF.